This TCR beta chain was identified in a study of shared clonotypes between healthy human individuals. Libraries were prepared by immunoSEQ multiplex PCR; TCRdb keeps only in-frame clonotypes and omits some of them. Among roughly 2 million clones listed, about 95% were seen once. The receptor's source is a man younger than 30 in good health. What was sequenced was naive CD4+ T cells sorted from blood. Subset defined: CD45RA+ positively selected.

Written as DNA, the CDR3 is TGTGCCAGCAGCTTAGACCCCGGGTTAGGCTCTGTCTATGGCTACACCTTC. Protein product: CASSLDPGLGSVYGYTF. The V gene is TRBV7-8, the J gene TRBJ1-2, with no clear D. The CDR3 spans 17 residues. The germline CDR1 and CDR2 sequences are SGHVS and FQNEAQ. Deletions cut 1 base from V and 4 bases from J, with 19 bases between. The whole variable domain, remainder taken from reference TRBV7-8 and TRBJ1-2, is GAGVSQSPRYKVAKRGQDVALRCDPISGHVSLFWYQQALGQGPEFLTYFQNEAQLDKSGLPSDRFFAERPEGSVSTLKIQRTQQEDSAVYLCASSLDPGLGSVYGYTFGSGTRLTVV.